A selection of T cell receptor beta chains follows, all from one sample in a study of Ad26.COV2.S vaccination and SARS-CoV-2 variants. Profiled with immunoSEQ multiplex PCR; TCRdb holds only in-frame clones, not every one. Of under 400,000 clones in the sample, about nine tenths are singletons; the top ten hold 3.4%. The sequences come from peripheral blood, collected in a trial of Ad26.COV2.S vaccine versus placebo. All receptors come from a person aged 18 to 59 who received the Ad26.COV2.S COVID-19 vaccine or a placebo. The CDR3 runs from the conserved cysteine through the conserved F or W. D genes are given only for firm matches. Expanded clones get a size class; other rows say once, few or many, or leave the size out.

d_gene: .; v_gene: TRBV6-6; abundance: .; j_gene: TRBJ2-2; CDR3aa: CASSKTANTGELFF; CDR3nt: TGTGCCAGCAGCAAGACTGCGAACACCGGGGAGCTGTTTTTT
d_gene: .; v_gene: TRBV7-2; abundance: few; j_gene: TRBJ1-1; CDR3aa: CASSLGPSNTEAFF; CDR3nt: TGTGCCAGCAGCCTAGGACCGTCGAACACTGAAGCTTTCTTT
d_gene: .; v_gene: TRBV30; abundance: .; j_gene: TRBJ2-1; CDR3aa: CAWSLGSGSYNEQFF; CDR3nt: TGTGCCTGGAGTTTGGGCAGCGGCTCCTACAATGAGCAGTTCTTC
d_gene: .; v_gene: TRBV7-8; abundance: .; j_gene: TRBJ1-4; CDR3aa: CASSLVRVPATNEKLFF; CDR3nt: TGTGCCAGCAGCTTAGTACGGGTACCAGCAACTAATGAAAAACTGTTTTTT
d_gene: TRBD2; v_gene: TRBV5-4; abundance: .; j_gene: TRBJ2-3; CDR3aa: CASSRDLAGATDTQYF; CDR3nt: TGTGCCAGCAGCCGAGACCTAGCGGGGGCCACAGATACGCAGTATTTT
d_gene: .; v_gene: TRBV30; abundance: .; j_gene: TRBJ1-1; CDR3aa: CAWSVRGGTEAFF; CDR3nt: TGTGCCTGGAGTGTGAGGGGGGGCACTGAAGCTTTCTTT
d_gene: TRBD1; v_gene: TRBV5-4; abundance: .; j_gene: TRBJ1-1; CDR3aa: CASSPGQGNTEAFF; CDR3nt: TGTGCCAGCAGCCCAGGACAGGGGAACACTGAAGCTTTCTTT
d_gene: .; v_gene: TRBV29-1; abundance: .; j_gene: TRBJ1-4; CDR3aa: CSVGQGPKESVFF; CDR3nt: TGCAGCGTGGGGCAGGGTCCAAAAGAGTCGGTGTTTTTT
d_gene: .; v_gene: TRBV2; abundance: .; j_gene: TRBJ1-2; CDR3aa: CASRRLRQADHGYTF; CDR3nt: TGTGCCAGCAGAAGACTTCGACAGGCGGATCATGGCTACACCTTC
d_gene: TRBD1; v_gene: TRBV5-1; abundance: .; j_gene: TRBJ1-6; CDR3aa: CASSLKGANPPYNSPLHF; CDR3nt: TGCGCCAGCAGCCTGAAGGGGGCAAACCCACCCTATAATTCACCCCTCCACTTT
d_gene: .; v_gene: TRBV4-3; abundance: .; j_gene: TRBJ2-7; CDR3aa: CASSQGPRLGAHDPEQYF; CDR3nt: TGCGCCAGCAGCCAAGGACCGCGCCTGGGGGCGCATGATCCCGAGCAGTACTTC
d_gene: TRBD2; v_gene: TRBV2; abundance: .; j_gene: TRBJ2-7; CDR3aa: CASIGLAREQYF; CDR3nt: TGTGCCAGCATCGGACTAGCCCGGGAGCAGTACTTC
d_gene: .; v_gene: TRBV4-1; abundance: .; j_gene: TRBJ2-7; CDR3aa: CASSPRVPPDSYEQYF; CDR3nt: TGCGCCAGCAGCCCCAGGGTCCCCCCCGACTCCTACGAGCAGTACTTC
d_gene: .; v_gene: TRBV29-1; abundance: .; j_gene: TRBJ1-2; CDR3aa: CSVVHGYGYTF; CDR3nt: TGCAGCGTTGTCCACGGCTATGGCTACACCTTC
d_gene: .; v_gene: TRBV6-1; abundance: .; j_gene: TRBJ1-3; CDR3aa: CASSEMTGGYGNTIYF; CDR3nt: TGTGCCAGCAGTGAGATGACCGGGGGCTATGGAAACACCATATATTTT
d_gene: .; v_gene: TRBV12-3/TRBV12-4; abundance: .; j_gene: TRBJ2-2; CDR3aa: CASSFTGTGELFF; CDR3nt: TGTGCCAGCAGTTTTACGGGCACCGGGGAGCTGTTTTTT
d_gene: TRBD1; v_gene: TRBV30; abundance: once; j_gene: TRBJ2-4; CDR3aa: CAGNTGDEAKNIQYF; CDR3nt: TGTGCCGGAAATACAGGGGATGAAGCCAAAAACATTCAGTACTTC
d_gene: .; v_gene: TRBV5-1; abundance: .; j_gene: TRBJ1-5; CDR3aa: CASSLDYGNQPQHF; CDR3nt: TGCGCCAGCTCCCTCGACTATGGCAATCAGCCCCAGCATTTT
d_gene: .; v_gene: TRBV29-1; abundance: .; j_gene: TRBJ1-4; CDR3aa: CSVKPTGGFEKLFF; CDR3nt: TGCAGCGTTAAACCCACGGGAGGTTTCGAAAAACTGTTTTTT
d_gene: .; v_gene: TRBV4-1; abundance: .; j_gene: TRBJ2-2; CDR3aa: CASSQDRRGAVLSTGELFF; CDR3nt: TGCGCCAGCAGCCAAGATCGTCGGGGGGCAGTTCTCTCGACCGGGGAGCTGTTTTTT
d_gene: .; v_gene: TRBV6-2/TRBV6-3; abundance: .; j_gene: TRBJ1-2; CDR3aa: CASSPRDAIHYGYTF; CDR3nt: TGTGCCAGCAGCCCCCGGGACGCAATTCACTATGGCTACACCTTC
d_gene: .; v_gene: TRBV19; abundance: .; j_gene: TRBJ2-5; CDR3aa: CATRSGPQETQYF; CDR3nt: TGTGCCACCCGATCCGGGCCTCAAGAGACCCAGTACTTC
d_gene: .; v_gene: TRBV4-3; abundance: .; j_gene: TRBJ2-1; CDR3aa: CASSQGGPGDYEQFF; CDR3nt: TGCGCCAGCAGCCAAGGGGGGCCAGGGGACTATGAGCAGTTCTTC
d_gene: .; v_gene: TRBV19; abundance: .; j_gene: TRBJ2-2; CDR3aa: CASSIRGGTNTGELFF; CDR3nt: TGTGCCAGTAGTATACGAGGTGGAACGAACACCGGGGAGCTGTTTTTT
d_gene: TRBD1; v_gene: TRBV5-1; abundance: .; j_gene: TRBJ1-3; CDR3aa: CASSFSPQDRAGNTIYF; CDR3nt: TGCGCCAGCAGCTTCTCACCTCAGGACAGGGCTGGAAACACCATATATTTT
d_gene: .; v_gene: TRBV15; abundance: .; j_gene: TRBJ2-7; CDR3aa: CATSRDLSPREEYF; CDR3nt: TGTGCCACCAGCAGAGATTTGTCCCCCCGCGAGGAGTACTTC
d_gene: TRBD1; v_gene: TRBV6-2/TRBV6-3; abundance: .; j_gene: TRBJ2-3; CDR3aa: CASSLRVTGFTDTQYF; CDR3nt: TGTGCCAGCAGCTTACGGGTGACAGGGTTCACAGATACGCAGTATTTT
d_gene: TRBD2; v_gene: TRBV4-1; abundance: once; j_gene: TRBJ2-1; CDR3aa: CASSPGLEAYNEQFF; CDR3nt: TGCGCCAGCAGCCCGGGACTAGAGGCCTACAATGAGCAGTTCTTC
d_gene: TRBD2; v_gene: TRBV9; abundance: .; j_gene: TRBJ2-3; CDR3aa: CARSGGGATDTQYF; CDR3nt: TGTGCCCGCAGCGGCGGGGGGGCGACAGATACGCAGTATTTT
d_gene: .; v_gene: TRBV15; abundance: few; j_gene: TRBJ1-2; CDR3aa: CATSRDHYRAYGYTF; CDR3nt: TGTGCCACCAGCAGAGATCATTACAGGGCTTATGGCTACACCTTC
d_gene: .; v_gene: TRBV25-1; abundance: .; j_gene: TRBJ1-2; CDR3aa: CASSEYGAGYGPNYGYTF; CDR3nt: TGTGCCAGCAGTGAATATGGGGCAGGGTATGGCCCTAACTATGGCTACACCTTC
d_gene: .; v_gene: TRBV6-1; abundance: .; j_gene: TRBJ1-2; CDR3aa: CASSERGRGYTF; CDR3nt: TGTGCCAGCAGTGAACGGGGTCGGGGCTACACCTTC
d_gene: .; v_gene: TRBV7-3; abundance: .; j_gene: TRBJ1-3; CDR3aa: CASSEGSNSGNTIYF; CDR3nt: TGTGCCAGCAGCGAAGGTTCAAACTCTGGAAACACCATATATTTT
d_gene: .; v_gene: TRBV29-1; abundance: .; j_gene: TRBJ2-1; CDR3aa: CSVQSGVAYNEQFF; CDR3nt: TGCAGCGTTCAATCGGGGGTCGCCTACAATGAGCAGTTCTTC
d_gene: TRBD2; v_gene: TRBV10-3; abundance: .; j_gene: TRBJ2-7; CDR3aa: CAISEISGGVYEQYF; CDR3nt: TGTGCCATCAGTGAAATTAGCGGGGGAGTCTACGAGCAGTACTTC
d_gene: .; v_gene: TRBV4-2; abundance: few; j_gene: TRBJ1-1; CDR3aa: CASSQSFGDTEAFF; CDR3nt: TGTGCCAGCAGCCAAAGTTTCGGCGACACTGAAGCTTTCTTT
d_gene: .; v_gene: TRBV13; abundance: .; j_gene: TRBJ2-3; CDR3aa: CASSKTGEDTQYF; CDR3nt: TGTGCCAGCAGCAAGACTGGAGAAGATACGCAGTATTTT
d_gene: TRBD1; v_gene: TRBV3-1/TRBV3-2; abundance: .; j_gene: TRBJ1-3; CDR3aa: CASSQGTGMRNTIYF; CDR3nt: TGTGCCAGCAGCCAAGGGACAGGGATGAGAAACACCATATATTTT
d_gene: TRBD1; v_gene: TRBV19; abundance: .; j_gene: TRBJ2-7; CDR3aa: CASSIATGAEQYF; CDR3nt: TGTGCCAGTAGTATAGCCACAGGGGCCGAGCAGTACTTC
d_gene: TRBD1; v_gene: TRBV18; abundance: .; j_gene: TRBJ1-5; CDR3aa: CASSPRQGFSNQPQHF; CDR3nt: TGTGCCAGCTCACCACGACAGGGCTTCAGCAATCAGCCCCAGCATTTT
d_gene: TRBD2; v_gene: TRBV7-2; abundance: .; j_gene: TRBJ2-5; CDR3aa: CASSISGTSQETQYF; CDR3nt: TGTGCCAGCAGCATATCCGGGACTAGCCAAGAGACCCAGTACTTC
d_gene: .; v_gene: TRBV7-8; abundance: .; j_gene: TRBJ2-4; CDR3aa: CASSLVSRDRAKNIQYF; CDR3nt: TGTGCCAGCAGCTTAGTATCCCGGGACCGAGCCAAAAACATTCAGTACTTC